Detailed here is one TCR beta chain. These data originate in a study of long-term antiretroviral therapy in people with HIV. About the research overall: Earliest sampling preceded the 2015 immediate-ART recommendation by about a decade.

Sequencing relied on immunoSEQ assay v3.0, run at survey level. It was 40,000-50,000 T-cell genomes per sample that sequencing targeted. Repertoires were generated with immunoSEQ multiplex PCR, while TCRdb's copy carries only in-frame clones and drops some. Of fewer than 45,000 clones in the sample, 70% to 90% were seen once. The TCR was taken from a woman aged 30 to 39 with HIV. Sequenced here: unsorted PBMCs, sampled roughly 2.9 years before starting antiretroviral therapy.

CDR3 sequence reads: CASSPGYSPHGYTF. In DNA, the CDR3 is TGCGCCAGCAGCCCCGGATATTCCCCACATGGCTACACCTTC. The rearrangement joins TRBV4-1 to TRBJ1-2; D is unresolved. Per germline, CDR1 MGHRA and CDR2 YSYEKL. The CDR3 has 14 amino acids. V was cut by 4 bases and J by 6 bases, with 15 bases left in between.